This is a list of T cell receptor beta chains from one sample in a study of Ad26.COV2.S vaccination and SARS-CoV-2 variants. Clones were read by immunoSEQ multiplex PCR, and TCRdb kept only the in-frame ones, dropping some. The sample gives around 450,000 clones, around nine tenths of which show up once; 3.6% is in the top ten. Here the sequenced sample was peripheral blood, taken in a trial of Ad26.COV2.S vaccine versus placebo. The receptor source for this set is a person between 18 and 65 years old who received the Ad26.COV2.S COVID-19 vaccine or a placebo. CDR3s include the opening cysteine and the closing phenylalanine or tryptophan. D genes are given only for firm matches. Size is omitted from some rows. Given values are once, few, many or a class for expanded clones.

J	size	V	D	CDR3	DNA
TRBJ1-1	-	TRBV11-2	TRBD1	CAVQGALNTEAFF	TGTGCTGTCCAGGGGGCCTTGAACACTGAAGCTTTCTTT
TRBJ1-3	-	TRBV3-1/TRBV3-2	-	CASSQDQVSGNTIYF	TGTGCCAGCAGCCAAGATCAGGTGTCTGGAAACACCATATATTTT
TRBJ2-6	-	TRBV28	-	CASSFRRSGANVLTF	TGTGCCAGCAGTTTTCGTCGCTCTGGGGCCAACGTCCTGACTTTC
TRBJ2-5	-	TRBV3-1/TRBV3-2	-	CASSQVRDSETQYF	TGTGCCAGCAGCCAAGTAAGGGATTCGGAGACCCAGTACTTC
TRBJ2-1	-	TRBV24-1	TRBD1	CATSDPMTGDGNNEQFF	TGTGCCACCAGTGACCCGATGACAGGGGATGGGAACAATGAGCAGTTCTTC
TRBJ2-2	-	TRBV12-3/TRBV12-4	-	CASRPWNTGELFF	TGTGCCAGCAGACCTTGGAACACCGGGGAGCTGTTTTTT
TRBJ2-3	-	TRBV27	-	CASSRTFSTDTQYF	TGTGCCAGCAGTAGGACCTTTAGCACAGATACGCAGTATTTT
TRBJ2-1	-	TRBV28	TRBD2	CASSLGLAGGFYNEQFF	TGTGCCAGCAGTTTGGGACTAGCGGGGGGGTTCTACAATGAGCAGTTCTTC
TRBJ2-2	-	TRBV19	TRBD1	CASSPGRGNGELFF	TGTGCCAGTAGTCCAGGCAGGGGGAACGGGGAGCTGTTTTTT
TRBJ1-1	-	TRBV4-1	-	CASSQAQDSPREAFF	TGCGCCAGCAGCCAAGCTCAGGACTCTCCGAGAGAAGCTTTCTTT
TRBJ2-7	-	TRBV23-1	TRBD2	CASSTSGATYEQYF	TGCGCCAGTTCGACTAGCGGGGCTACCTACGAGCAGTACTTC
TRBJ1-6	-	TRBV5-8	-	CASSGGRGNSPLHF	TGTGCCAGCAGCGGGGGCAGGGGCAATTCACCCCTCCACTTT
TRBJ2-1	-	TRBV6-2/TRBV6-3	-	CASSWGGAQNEQFF	TGTGCCAGCAGTTGGGGGGGGGCGCAAAATGAGCAGTTCTTC
TRBJ2-3	-	TRBV15	TRBD2	CATSRDKGGLAGTDTQYF	TGTGCCACCAGCAGAGATAAGGGAGGACTAGCGGGCACAGATACGCAGTATTTT
TRBJ2-7	-	TRBV7-2	-	CASSLAGLDYEQYF	TGTGCCAGCAGCTTAGCAGGGTTGGACTACGAGCAGTACTTC
TRBJ2-1	-	TRBV19	TRBD1	CASSGQGHYNEQFF	TGTGCCAGTAGCGGACAGGGGCACTACAATGAGCAGTTCTTC
TRBJ2-5	-	TRBV11-2	-	CASSFQTLGETQYF	TGTGCCAGCAGCTTTCAGACCCTCGGGGAGACCCAGTACTTC
TRBJ2-7	-	TRBV11-2	-	CASSPSGPRDEQYF	TGTGCCAGCAGCCCGTCGGGACCACGCGACGAGCAGTACTTC
TRBJ2-1	-	TRBV6-2/TRBV6-3	-	CASSPGGLSLRGNEQFF	TGTGCCAGCAGCCCTGGGGGGCTCTCATTAAGAGGGAATGAGCAGTTCTTC
TRBJ1-2	-	TRBV6-2/TRBV6-3	-	CASSYRPGAGYTF	TGTGCCAGCAGTTATAGGCCAGGCGCGGGCTACACCTTC
TRBJ1-2	-	TRBV9	TRBD1	CASSGTIDRGHGYTF	TGTGCCAGCAGCGGCACCATCGACAGGGGCCATGGCTACACCTTC
TRBJ1-4	-	TRBV6-5	TRBD1	CASSYLTGRKLFF	TGTGCCAGCAGTTACTTGACAGGGAGAAAACTGTTTTTT
TRBJ1-1	-	TRBV4-3	-	CASSQGDDTEAFF	TGCGCCAGCAGCCAAGGCGATGACACTGAAGCTTTCTTT
TRBJ1-1	-	TRBV28	-	CASSFRGGNTEAFF	TGTGCCAGCAGTTTCCGCGGGGGGAACACTGAAGCTTTCTTT
TRBJ1-3	-	TRBV7-8	TRBD1	CASSFLQGTTTGNTIYF	TGTGCCAGCAGCTTCCTACAGGGGACAACCACGGGAAACACCATATATTTT
TRBJ2-7	-	TRBV29-1	TRBD1	CSVGTGGYEQYF	TGCAGCGTTGGGACAGGGGGCTACGAGCAGTACTTC
TRBJ1-5	-	TRBV3-1/TRBV3-2	-	CASSQDGGAGQPQHF	TGTGCCAGCAGCCAAGATGGGGGGGCAGGCCAGCCCCAGCATTTT
TRBJ1-1	-	TRBV28	TRBD1	CASSPGQIMNTEAFF	TGTGCCAGCAGTCCGGGACAGATCATGAACACTGAAGCTTTCTTT
TRBJ2-2	-	TRBV19	TRBD1	CASSRQGATGELFF	TGTGCCAGTTCGCGACAGGGGGCGACCGGGGAGCTGTTTTTT
TRBJ2-2	-	TRBV24-1	-	CATSDSSEVGELFF	TGTGCCACCAGTGACTCTAGCGAAGTCGGGGAGCTGTTTTTT
TRBJ2-7	few	TRBV11-2	-	CASSLWSEQYF	TGTGCCAGCAGCTTATGGTCCGAGCAGTACTTC
TRBJ2-2	once	TRBV5-1	TRBD1	CASSPRTGVDTGELFF	TGCGCCAGCAGCCCGAGGACAGGGGTGGACACCGGGGAGCTGTTTTTT
TRBJ1-2	-	TRBV4-3	-	CASSQGTATNYGYTF	TGCGCCAGCAGCCAAGGGACAGCTACTAACTATGGCTACACCTTC
TRBJ1-4	once	TRBV4-3	-	CASSRGWNEKLFF	TGCGCCAGCAGCCGGGGCTGGAATGAAAAACTGTTTTTT
TRBJ2-1	once	TRBV27	TRBD2	CASSFRGVYNEQFF	TGTGCCAGCAGTTTTCGGGGGGTTTACAATGAGCAGTTCTTC